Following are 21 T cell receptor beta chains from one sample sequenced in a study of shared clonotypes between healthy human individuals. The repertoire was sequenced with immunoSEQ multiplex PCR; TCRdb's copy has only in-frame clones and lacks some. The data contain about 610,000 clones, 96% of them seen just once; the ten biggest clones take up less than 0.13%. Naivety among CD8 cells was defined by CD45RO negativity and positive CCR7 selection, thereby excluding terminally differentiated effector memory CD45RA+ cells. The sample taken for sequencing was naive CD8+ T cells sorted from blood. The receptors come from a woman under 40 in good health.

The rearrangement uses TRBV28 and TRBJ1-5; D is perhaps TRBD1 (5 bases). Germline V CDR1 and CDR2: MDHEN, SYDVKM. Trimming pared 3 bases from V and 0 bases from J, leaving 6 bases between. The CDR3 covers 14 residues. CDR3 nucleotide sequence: TGTGCCAGCAGTTTCGGGGCTAGCAATCAGCCCCAGCATTTT. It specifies CASSFGASNQPQHF.

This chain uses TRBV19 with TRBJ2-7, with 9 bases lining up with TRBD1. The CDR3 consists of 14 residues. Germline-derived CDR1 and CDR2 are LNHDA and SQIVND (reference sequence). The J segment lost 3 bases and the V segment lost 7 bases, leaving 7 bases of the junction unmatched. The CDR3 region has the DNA TGTGCCAGTACCTATGGACAGGGGAACTACGAGCAGTACTTC. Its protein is CASTYGQGNYEQYF.

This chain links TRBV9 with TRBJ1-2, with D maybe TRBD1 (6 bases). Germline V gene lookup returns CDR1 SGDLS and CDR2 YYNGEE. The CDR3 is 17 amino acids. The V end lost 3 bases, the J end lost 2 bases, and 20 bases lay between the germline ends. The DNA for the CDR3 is TGTGCCAGCAGCGGACGGGACACTCTTACATTGAACTATGGCTACACCTTC. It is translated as CASSGRDTLTLNYGYTF. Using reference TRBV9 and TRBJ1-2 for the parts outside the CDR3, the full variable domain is DSGVTQTPKHLITATGQRVTLRCSPRSGDLSVYWYQQSLDQGLQFLIQYYNGEERAKGNILERFSAQQFPDLHSELNLSSLELGDSALYFCASSGRDTLTLNYGYTFGSGTRLTVV.

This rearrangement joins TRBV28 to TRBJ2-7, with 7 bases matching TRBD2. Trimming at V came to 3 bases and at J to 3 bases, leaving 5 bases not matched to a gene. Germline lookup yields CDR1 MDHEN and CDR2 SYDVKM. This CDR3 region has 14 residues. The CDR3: CASSFGGENYEQYF. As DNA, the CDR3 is TGTGCCAGCAGTTTTGGGGGGGAGAACTACGAGCAGTACTTC.

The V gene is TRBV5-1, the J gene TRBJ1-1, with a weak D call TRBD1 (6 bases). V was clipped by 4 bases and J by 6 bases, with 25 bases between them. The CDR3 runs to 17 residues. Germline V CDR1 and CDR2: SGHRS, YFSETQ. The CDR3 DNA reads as TGCGCCAGCAGCCCAACGAGACCCGACAGGCGCACCCCTGAAGCTTTCTTT. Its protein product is CASSPTRPDRRTPEAFF.

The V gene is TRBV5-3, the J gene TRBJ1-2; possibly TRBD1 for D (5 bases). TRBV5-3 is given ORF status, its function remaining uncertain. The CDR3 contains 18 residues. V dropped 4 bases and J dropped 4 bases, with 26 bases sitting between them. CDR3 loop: CARSLVGAGLLCGYGYTF. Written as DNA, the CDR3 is TGTGCCAGAAGCCTTGTTGGGGCCGGACTACTTTGTGGCTATGGCTACACCTTC.

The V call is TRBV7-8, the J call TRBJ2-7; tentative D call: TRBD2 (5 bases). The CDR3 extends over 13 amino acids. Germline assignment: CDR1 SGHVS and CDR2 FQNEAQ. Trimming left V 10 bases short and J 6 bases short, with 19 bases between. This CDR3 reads CAIIEVGRGEQYF. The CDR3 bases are TGTGCCATTATCGAGGTGGGGAGAGGCGAGCAGTACTTC.

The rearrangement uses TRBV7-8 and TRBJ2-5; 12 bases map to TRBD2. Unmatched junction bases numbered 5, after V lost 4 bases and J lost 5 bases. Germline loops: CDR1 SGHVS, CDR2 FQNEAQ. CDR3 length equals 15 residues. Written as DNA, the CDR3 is TGTGCCAGCAGCTCCCTAGCGGGAGGGGGGGAGACCCAGTACTTC. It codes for CASSSLAGGGETQYF.

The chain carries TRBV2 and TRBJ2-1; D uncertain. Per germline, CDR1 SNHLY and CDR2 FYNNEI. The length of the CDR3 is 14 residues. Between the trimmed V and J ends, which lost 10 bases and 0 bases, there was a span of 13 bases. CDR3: CATSTVDSYNEQFF. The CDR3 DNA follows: TGTGCCACCTCTACTGTGGACTCCTACAATGAGCAGTTCTTC.

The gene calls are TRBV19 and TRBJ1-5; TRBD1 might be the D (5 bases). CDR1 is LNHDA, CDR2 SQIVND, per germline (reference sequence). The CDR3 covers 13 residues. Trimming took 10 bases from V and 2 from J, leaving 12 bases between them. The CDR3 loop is CATSGYGNQPQHF. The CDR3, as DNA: TGTGCCACTTCAGGGTACGGCAATCAGCCCCAGCATTTT.

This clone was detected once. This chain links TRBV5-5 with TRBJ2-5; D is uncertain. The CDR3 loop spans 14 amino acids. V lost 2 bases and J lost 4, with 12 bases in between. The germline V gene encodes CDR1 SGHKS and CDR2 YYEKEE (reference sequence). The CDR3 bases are TGTGCCAGCAGCTTAACCGAATTACTAGAGACCCAGTACTTC. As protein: CASSLTELLETQYF. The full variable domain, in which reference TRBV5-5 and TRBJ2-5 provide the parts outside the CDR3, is DAGVTQSPTHLIKTRGQQVTLRCSPISGHKSVSWYQQVLGQGPQFIFQYYEKEERGRGNFPDRFSARQFPNYSSELNVNALLLGDSALYLCASSLTELLETQYFGPGTRLLVL.

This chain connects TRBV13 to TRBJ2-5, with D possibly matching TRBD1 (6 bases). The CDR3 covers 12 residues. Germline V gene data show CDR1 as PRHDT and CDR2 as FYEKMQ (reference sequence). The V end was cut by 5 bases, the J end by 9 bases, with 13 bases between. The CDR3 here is CASSAGVAAQYF. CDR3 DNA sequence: TGTGCCAGCAGCGCAGGGGTGGCGGCCCAGTACTTC.

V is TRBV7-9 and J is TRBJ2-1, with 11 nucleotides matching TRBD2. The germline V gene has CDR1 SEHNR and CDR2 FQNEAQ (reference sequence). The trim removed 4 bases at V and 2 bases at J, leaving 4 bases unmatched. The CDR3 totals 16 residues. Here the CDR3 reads CASSSKLAGAYNEQFF. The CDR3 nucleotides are TGTGCCAGCAGCTCCAAACTAGCGGGAGCCTACAATGAGCAGTTCTTC.

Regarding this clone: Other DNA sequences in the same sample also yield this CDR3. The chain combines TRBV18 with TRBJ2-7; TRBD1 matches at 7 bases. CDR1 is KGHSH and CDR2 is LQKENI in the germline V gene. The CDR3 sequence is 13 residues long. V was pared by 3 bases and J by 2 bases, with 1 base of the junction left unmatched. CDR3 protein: CASSPGTAYEQYF. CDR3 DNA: TGTGCCAGCTCACCCGGGACAGCCTACGAGCAGTACTTC.

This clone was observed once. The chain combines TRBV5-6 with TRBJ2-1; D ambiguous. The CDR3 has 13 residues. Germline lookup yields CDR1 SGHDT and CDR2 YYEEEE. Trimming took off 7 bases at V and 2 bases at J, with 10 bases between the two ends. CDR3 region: CASSLTTYNEQFF. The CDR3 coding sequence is TGTGCCAGCTCTCTGACGACCTACAATGAGCAGTTCTTC. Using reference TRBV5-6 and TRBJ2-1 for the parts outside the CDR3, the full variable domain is DAGVTQSPTHLIKTRGQQVTLRCSPKSGHDTVSWYQQALGQGPQFIFQYYEEEERQRGNFPDRFSGHQFPNYSSELNVNALLLGDSALYLCASSLTTYNEQFFGPGTRLTVL.

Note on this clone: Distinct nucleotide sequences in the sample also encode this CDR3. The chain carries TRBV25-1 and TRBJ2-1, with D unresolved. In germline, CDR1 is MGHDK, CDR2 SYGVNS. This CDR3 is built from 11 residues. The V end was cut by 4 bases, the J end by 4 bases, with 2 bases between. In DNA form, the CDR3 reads TGTGCCAGCAGTGCGTACAATGAGCAGTTCTTC. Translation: CASSAYNEQFF.

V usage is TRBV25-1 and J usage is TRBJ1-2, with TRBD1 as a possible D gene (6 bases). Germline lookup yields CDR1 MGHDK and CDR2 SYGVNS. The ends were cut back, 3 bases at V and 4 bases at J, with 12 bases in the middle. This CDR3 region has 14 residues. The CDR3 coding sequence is TGTGCCAGCAGTGATCCGGGACAATCCTATGGCTACACCTTC. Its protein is CASSDPGQSYGYTF.

CDR3: CASSLPTGSLGALRNEQFF. CDR3 bases: TGTGCCAGCAGTTTACCTACCGGTTCCCTGGGGGCGTTGCGAAATGAGCAGTTCTTC. V usage is TRBV28 and J usage is TRBJ2-1; perhaps TRBD1 as D (6 bases). The CDR3 loop spans 19 amino acids. The germline CDR1 and CDR2 sequences are MDHEN and SYDVKM. V lost 2 bases and J 7 bases, leaving 27 bases between the germline ends.

This chain's CDR3 is CASSLGSSGRVADTQYF. CDR3 in DNA: TGTGCCAGCAGTTTAGGGTCTAGCGGGAGGGTGGCAGATACGCAGTATTTT. The V gene is TRBV28, the J gene TRBJ2-3, with TRBD2 identical over 12 bases. CDR3 size: 17 residues. The germline gives CDR1 MDHEN, CDR2 SYDVKM. Trimming at V came to 2 bases and at J to 4 bases, leaving 7 bases not matched to a gene.

CDR3 region: CASSESGGRAYEQYF. The DNA for the CDR3 is TGTGCCAGCAGTGAATCTGGCGGGAGGGCCTACGAGCAGTACTTC. This chain connects TRBV2 to TRBJ2-7, with TRBD2 identical over 9 bases. Germline V gene lookup returns CDR1 SNHLY and CDR2 FYNNEI. Losses at the gene ends were 2 bases for V and 2 bases for J; bases not matched to a gene: 4. CDR3 length: 15 amino acids.

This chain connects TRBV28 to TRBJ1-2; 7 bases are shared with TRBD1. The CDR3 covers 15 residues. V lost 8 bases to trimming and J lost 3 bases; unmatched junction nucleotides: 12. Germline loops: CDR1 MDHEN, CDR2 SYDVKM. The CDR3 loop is CASRGYRTGDYGYTF. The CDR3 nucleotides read TGTGCCAGCCGGGGGTATAGGACAGGCGACTATGGCTACACCTTC.